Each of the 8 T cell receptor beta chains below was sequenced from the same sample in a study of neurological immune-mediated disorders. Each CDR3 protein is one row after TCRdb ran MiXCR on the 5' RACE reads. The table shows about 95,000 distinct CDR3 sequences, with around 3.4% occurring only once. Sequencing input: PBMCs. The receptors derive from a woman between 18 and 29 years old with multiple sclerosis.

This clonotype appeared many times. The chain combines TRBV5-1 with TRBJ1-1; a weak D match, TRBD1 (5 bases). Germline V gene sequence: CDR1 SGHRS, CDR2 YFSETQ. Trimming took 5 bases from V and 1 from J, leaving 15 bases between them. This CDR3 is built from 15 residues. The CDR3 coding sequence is TGCGCCAGCAGTCGGCTGGGGGGAGAGAACACTGAAGCTTTCTTT. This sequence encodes CASSRLGGENTEAFF.

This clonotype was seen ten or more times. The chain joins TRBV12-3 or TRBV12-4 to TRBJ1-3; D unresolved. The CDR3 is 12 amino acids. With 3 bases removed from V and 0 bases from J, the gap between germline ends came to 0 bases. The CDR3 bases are TGTGCCAGCAGTTTCTCTGGAAACACCATATATTTT. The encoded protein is CASSFSGNTIYF.

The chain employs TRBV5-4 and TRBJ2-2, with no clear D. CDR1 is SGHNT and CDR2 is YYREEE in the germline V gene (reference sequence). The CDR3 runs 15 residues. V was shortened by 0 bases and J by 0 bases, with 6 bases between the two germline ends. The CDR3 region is CASSLGVTNTGELFF. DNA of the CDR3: TGTGCCAGCAGCTTGGGGGTCACGAACACCGGGGAGCTGTTTTTT.

As DNA, the CDR3 is TGTGCCAGCAGCAAAGACAGGGTTAAAAAGAACGAGCAGTACTTC. This codes for CASSKDRVKKNEQYF. The chain is built from TRBV7-8 and TRBJ2-7, with 7 bases that match TRBD1. J lost 5 bases, V lost 5 bases, and 12 bases had no gene match. The CDR3 runs 15 residues. Germline V lookup: CDR1 SGHVS, CDR2 FQNEAQ.

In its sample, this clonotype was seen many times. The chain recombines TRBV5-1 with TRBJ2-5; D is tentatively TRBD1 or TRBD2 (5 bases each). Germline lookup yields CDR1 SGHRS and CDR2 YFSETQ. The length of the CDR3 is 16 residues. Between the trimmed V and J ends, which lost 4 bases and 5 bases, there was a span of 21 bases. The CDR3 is CASSLGTDQPTETQYF. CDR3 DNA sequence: TGCGCCAGCAGCCTTGGGACGGATCAACCTACGGAGACCCAGTACTTC. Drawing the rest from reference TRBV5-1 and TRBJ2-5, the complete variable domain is KAGVTQTPRYLIKTRGQQVTLSCSPISGHRSVSWYQQTPGQGLQFLFEYFSETQRNKGNFPGRFSGRQFSNSRSEMNVSTLELGDSALYLCASSLGTDQPTETQYFGPGTRLLVL.

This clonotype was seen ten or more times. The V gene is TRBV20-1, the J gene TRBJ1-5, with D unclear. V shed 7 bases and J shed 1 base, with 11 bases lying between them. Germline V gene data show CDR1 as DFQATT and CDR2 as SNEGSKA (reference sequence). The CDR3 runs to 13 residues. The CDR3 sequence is CSVEGGSNQPQHF. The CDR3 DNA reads TGCAGTGTTGAGGGAGGAAGCAATCAGCCCCAGCATTTT.

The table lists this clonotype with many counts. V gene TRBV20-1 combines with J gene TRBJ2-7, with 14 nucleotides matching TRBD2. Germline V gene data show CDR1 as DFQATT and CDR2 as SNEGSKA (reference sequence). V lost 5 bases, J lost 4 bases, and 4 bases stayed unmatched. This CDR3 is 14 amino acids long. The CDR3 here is CSAGTSGSRYEQYF. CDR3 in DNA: TGCAGTGCTGGGACTAGCGGGAGTCGATACGAGCAGTACTTC.

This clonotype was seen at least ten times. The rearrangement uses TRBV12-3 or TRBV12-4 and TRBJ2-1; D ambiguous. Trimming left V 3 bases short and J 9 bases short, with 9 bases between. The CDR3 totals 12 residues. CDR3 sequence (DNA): TGTGCCAGCAGTTTTAGGTCGAGTGAGCAGTTCTTC. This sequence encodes CASSFRSSEQFF.